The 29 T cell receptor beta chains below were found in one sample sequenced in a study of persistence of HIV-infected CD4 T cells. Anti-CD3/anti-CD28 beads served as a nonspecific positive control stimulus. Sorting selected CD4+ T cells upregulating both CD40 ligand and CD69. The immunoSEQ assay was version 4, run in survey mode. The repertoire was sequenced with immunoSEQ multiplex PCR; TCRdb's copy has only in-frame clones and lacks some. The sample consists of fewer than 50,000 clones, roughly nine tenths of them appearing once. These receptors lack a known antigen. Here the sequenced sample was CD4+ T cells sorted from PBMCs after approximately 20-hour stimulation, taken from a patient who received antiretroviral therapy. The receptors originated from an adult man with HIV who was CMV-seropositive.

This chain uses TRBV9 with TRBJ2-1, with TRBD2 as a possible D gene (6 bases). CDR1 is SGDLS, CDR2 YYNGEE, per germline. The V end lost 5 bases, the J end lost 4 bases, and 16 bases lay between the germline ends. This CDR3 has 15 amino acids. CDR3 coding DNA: TGTGCCAGCAGTCTAGCGCCGGGGTTATACAATGAGCAGTTCTTC. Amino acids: CASSLAPGLYNEQFF.

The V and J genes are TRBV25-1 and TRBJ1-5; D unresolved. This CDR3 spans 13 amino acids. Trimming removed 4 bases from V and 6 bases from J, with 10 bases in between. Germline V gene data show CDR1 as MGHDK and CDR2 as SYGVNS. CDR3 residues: CASSGTGVQPQHF. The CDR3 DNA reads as TGTGCCAGCAGTGGCACTGGGGTTCAGCCCCAGCATTTT.

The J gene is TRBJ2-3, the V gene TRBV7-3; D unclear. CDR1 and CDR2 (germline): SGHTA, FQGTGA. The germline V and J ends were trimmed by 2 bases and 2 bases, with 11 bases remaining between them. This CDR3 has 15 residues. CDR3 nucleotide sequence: TGTGCCAGCAGCTTACTCCGGGTTCCCACAGATACGCAGTATTTT. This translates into CASSLLRVPTDTQYF. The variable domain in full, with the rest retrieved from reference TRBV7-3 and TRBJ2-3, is GAGVSQTPSNKVTEKGKYVELRCDPISGHTALYWYRQSLGQGPEFLIYFQGTGAADDSGLPNDRFFAVRPEGSVSTLKIQRTERGDSAVYLCASSLLRVPTDTQYFGPGTRLTVL.

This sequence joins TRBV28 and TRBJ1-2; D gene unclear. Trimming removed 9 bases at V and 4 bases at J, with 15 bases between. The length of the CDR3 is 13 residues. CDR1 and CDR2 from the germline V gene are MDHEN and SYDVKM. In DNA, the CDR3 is TGTGCCAGTGTCATGGAAAGGGCCTATGGCTACACCTTC. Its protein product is CASVMERAYGYTF.

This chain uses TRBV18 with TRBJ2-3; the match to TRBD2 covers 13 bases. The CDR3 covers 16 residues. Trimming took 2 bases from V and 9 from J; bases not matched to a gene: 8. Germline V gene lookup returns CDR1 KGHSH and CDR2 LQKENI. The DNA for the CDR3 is TGTGCCAGCTCACCAGCGGGACTAGCGGGATCTGGAACGCAGTATTTT. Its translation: CASSPAGLAGSGTQYF.

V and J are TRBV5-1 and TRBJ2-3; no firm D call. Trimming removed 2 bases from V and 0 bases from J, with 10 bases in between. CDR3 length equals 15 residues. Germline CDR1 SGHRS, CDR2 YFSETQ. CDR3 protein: CASSFGGTSTDTQYF. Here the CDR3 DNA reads TGCGCCAGCAGCTTCGGCGGAACTAGCACAGATACGCAGTATTTT.

CDR3 region: CASSPGATSYNEQFF. The CDR3 nucleotides read TGTGCCAGCTCCCCAGGGGCGACCTCCTACAATGAGCAGTTCTTC. The chain recombines TRBV9 with TRBJ2-1, with D maybe TRBD1 (6 bases). Germline loops: CDR1 SGDLS, CDR2 YYNGEE. This CDR3 comprises 15 residues. Between the trimmed V and J ends, which lost 7 bases and 0 bases, there was a span of 14 bases.

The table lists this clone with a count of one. CDR3 residues: CASSESAWQARPFF. The DNA of the CDR3 is TGTGCCAGCAGTGAGTCGGCGTGGCAGGCCAGACCTTTCTTT. The chain recombines TRBV2 with TRBJ1-1; D is undetermined. V was shortened by 3 bases and J by 12 bases, with 20 bases between the two germline ends. The CDR3 has 14 residues. Per the germline V gene, CDR1 is SNHLY and CDR2 is FYNNEI.

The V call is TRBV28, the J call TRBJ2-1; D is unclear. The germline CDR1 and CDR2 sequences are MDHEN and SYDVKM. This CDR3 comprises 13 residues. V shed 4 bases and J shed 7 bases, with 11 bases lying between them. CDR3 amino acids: CASSSLARNEQFF. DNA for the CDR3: TGTGCCAGCAGTTCTCTTGCGCGGAATGAGCAGTTCTTC.

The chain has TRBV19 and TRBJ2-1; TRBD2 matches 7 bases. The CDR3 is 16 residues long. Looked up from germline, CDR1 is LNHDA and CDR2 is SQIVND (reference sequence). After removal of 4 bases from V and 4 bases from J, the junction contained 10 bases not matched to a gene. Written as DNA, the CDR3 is TGTGCCAGTAGTAAATTAGCGGGCAATGCGTACAATGAGCAGTTCTTC. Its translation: CASSKLAGNAYNEQFF.

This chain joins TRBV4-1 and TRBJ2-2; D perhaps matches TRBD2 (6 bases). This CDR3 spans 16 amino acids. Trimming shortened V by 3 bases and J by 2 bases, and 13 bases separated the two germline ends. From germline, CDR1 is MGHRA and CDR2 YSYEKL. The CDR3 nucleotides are TGCGCCAGCAGCCAGGCCCAGACTAGTAACACCGGGGAGCTGTTTTTT. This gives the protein CASSQAQTSNTGELFF.

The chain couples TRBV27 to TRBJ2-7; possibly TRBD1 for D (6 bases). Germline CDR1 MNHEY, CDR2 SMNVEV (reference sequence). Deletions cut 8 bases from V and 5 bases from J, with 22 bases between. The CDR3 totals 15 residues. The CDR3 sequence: CASPEGVGALHEQYF. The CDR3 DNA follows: TGTGCCAGCCCCGAGGGGGTAGGGGCGTTACACGAGCAGTACTTC.

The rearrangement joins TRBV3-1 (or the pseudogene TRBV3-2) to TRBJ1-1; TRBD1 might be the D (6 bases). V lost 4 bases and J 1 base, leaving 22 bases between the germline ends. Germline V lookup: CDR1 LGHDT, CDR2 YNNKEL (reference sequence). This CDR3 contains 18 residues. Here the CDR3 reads CASSPSRGGGSPNTEAFF. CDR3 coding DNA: TGTGCCAGCAGCCCTTCCCGAGGGGGGGGGAGCCCGAACACTGAAGCTTTCTTT.

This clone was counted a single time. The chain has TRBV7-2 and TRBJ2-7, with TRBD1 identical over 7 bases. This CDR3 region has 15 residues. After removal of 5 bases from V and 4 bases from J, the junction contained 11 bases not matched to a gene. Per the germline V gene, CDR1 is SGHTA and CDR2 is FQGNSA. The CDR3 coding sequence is TGTGCCAGCAGCAAGGCAGGGACAGCGATTTACGAGCAGTACTTC. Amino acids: CASSKAGTAIYEQYF.

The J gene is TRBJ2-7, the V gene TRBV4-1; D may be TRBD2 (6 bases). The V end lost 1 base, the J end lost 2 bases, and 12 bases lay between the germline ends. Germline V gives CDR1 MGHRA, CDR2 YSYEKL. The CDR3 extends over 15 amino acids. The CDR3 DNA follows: TGCGCCAGCAGCCAAGTGGAGGGTAGGGCCTACGAGCAGTACTTC. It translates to CASSQVEGRAYEQYF.

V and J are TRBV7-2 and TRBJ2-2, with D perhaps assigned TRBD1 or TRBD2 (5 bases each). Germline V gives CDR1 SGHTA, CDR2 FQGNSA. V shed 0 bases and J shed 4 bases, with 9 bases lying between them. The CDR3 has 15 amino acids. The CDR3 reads CASSLAGDPTGELFF. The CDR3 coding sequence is TGTGCCAGCAGCTTAGCGGGGGACCCCACCGGGGAGCTGTTTTTT.

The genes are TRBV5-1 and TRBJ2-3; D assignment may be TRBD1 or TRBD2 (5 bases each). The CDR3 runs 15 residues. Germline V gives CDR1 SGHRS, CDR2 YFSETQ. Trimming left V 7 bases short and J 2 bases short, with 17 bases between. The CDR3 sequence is CASDWWGTHTDTQYF. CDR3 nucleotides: TGCGCCAGCGACTGGTGGGGGACCCACACAGATACGCAGTATTTT. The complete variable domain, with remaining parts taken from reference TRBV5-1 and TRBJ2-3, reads KAGVTQTPRYLIKTRGQQVTLSCSPISGHRSVSWYQQTPGQGLQFLFEYFSETQRNKGNFPGRFSGRQFSNSRSEMNVSTLELGDSALYLCASDWWGTHTDTQYFGPGTRLTVL.

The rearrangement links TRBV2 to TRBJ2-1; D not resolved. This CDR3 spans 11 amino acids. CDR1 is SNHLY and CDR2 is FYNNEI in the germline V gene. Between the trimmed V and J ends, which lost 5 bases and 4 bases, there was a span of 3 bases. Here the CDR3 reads CASSRYNEQFF. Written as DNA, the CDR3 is TGTGCCAGCAGTAGATACAATGAGCAGTTCTTC.

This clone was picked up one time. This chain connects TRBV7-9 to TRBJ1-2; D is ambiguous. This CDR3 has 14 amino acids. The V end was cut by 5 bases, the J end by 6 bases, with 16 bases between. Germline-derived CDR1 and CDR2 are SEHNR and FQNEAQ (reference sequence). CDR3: CASSLPTRPNGYTF. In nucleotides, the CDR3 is TGTGCCAGCAGCCTACCCACGAGGCCCAATGGCTACACCTTC. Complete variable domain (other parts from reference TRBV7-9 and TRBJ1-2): DTGVSQNPRHKITKRGQNVTFRCDPISEHNRLYWYRQTLGQGPEFLTYFQNEAQLEKSRLLSDRFSAERPKGSFSTLEIQRTEQGDSAMYLCASSLPTRPNGYTFGSGTRLTVV.

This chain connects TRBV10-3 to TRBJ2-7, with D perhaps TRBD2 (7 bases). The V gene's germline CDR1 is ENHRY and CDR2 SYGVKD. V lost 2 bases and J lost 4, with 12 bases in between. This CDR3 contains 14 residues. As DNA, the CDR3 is TGTGCCATCAGTGAGAAACGGGGGGCGTACGAGCAGTACTTC. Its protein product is CAISEKRGAYEQYF.

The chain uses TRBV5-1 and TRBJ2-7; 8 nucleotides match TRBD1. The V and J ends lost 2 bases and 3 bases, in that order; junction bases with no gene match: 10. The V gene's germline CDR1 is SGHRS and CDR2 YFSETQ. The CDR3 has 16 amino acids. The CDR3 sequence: CASSFTPGDRYYEQYF. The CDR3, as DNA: TGCGCCAGCAGCTTTACCCCCGGGGACAGGTACTACGAGCAGTACTTC.

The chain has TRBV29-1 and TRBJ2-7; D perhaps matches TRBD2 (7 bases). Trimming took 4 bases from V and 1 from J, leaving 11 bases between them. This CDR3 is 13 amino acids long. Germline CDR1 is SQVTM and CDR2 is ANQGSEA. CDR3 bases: TGCAGCGTTGTGAGGGGGGGATCCTACGAGCAGTACTTC. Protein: CSVVRGGSYEQYF.

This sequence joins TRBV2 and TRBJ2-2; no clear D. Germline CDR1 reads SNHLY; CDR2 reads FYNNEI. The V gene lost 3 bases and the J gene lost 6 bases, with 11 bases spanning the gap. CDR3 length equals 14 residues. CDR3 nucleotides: TGTGCCAGCAGTGATAAAAGGGCGGCCGGGGAGCTGTTTTTT. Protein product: CASSDKRAAGELFF.

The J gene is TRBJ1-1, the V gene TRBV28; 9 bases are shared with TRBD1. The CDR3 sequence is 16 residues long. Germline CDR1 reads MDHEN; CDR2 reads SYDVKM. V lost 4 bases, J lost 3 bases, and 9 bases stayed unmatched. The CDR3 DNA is TGTGCCAGCAGTTCGGGAGATTACAGGGGGCACACTGAAGCTTTCTTT. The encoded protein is CASSSGDYRGHTEAFF. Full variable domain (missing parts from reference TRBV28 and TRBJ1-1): DVKVTQSSRYLVKRTGEKVFLECVQDMDHENMFWYRQDPGLGLRLIYFSYDVKMKEKGDIPEGYSVSREKKERFSLILESASTNQTSMYLCASSSGDYRGHTEAFFGQGTRLTVV.

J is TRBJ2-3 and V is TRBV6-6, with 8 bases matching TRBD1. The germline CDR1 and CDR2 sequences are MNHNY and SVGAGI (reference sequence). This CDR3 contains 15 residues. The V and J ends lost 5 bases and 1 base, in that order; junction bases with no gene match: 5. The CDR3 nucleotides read TGTGCCAGCAGTGCAGGACAGGGCGGCACAGATACGCAGTATTTT. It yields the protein CASSAGQGGTDTQYF.

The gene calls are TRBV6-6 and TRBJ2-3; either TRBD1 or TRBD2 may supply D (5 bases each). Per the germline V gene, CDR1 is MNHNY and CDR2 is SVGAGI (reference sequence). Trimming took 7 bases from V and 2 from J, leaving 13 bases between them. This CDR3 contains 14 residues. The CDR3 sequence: CASTFGDHTDTQYF. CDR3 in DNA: TGTGCCAGCACTTTTGGGGACCACACAGATACGCAGTATTTT.

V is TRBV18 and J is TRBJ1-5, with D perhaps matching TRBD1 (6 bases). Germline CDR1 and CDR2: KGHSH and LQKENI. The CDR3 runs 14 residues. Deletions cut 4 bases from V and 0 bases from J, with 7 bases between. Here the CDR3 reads CASSQQGSNQPQHF. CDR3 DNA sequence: TGTGCCAGCTCACAACAGGGTAGCAATCAGCCCCAGCATTTT.

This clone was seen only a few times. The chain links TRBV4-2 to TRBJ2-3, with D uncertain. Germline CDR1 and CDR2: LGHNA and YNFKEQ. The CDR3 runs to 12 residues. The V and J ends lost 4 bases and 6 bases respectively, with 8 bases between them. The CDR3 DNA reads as TGTGCCAGCAGCCGATCAAGGGATACGCAGTATTTT. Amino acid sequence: CASSRSRDTQYF.

CDR3 sequence: CAISEWQTMNTEAFF. The CDR3 DNA reads as TGTGCCATCAGTGAGTGGCAGACCATGAACACTGAAGCTTTCTTT. This chain links TRBV10-3 with TRBJ1-1; D uncertain. CDR1 and CDR2 (germline): ENHRY, SYGVKD. Trimming shortened V by 1 base and J by 0 bases, and 9 bases separated the two germline ends. The CDR3 has 15 amino acids.